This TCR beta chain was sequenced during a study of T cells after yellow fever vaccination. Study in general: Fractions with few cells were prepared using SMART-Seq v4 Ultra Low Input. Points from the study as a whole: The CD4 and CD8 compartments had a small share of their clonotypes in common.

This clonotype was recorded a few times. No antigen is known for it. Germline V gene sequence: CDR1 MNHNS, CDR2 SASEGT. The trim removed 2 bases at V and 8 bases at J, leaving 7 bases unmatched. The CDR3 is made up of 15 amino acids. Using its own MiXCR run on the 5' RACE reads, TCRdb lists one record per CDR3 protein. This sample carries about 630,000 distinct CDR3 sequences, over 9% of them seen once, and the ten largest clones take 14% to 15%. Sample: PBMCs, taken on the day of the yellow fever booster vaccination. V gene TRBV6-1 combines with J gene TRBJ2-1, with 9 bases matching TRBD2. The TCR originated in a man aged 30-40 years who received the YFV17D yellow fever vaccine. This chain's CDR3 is CASSERAGGYHEQFF. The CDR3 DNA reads TGTGCCAGCAGTGAAAGGGCGGGAGGGTACCATGAGCAGTTCTTC.